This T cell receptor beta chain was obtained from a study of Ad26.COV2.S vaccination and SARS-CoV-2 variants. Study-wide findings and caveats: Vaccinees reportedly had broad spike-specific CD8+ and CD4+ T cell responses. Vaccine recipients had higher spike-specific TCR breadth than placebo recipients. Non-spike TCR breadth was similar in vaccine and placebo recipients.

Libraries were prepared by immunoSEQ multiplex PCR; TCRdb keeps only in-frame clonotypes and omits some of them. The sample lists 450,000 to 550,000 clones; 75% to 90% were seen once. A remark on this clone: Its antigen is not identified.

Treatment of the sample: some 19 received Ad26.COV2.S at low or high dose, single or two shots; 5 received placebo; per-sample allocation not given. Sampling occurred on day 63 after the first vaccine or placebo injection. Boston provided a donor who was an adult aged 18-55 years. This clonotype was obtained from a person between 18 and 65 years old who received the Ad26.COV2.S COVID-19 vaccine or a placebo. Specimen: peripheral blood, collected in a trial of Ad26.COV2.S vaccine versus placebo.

The chain's CDR3 is CASRPQGRFGLELFF. The DNA of the CDR3 is TGTGCCAGCAGACCGCAGGGCAGGTTCGGGCTCGAACTGTTTTTT. This chain joins TRBV6-5 and TRBJ1-4, with D possibly TRBD1 on 5 matching bases. V was trimmed by 6 bases and J by 12 bases, leaving 23 bases between them. The length of the CDR3 is 15 residues. Looked up from germline, CDR1 is MNHEY and CDR2 is SVGAGI.